Following are 22 T cell receptor beta chains from one sample sequenced in a study of cytomegalovirus exposure and HLA in healthy donors. PCR amplification relied on 60 Vbeta primers (plus 13 Jbeta primers). Only in-frame clones appear in the TCRdb table, and some are missing; sequencing was by immunoSEQ multiplex PCR. Of roughly 71,000 clones in the sample, over 70% are singletons; the top ten hold roughly an eighth. The sequenced material came from PBMCs. The receptors come from a human donor in good health.

This clone was found once. This rearrangement joins TRBV15 to TRBJ2-7; TRBD1 agrees at 10 bases. The CDR3 loop spans 16 amino acids. Germline V gene sequence: CDR1 LNHNV, CDR2 YYDKDF (reference sequence). Trimming at V came to 2 bases and at J to 4 bases, leaving 8 bases not matched to a gene. The CDR3 reads CATSRFTGTGVYEQYF. In DNA form, the CDR3 reads TGTGCCACCAGCAGATTCACCGGGACAGGGGTGTACGAGCAGTACTTC. The full variable domain, completed using reference TRBV15 and TRBJ2-7, is DAMVIQNPRYQVTQFGKPVTLSCSQTLNHNVMYWYQQKSSQAPKLLFHYYDKDFNNEADTPDNFQSRRPNTSFCFLDIRSPGLGDTAMYLCATSRFTGTGVYEQYFGPGTRLTVT.

This clone was seen a handful of times. V is TRBV4-2 and J is TRBJ2-2; D is perhaps TRBD2 (6 bases). V was cut by 0 bases and J by 13 bases, with 12 bases left in between. CDR3 length: 13 residues. The germline gives CDR1 LGHNA, CDR2 YNFKEQ. CDR3 bases: TGTGCCAGCAGCCAAGACTCGTGGAGGGGGCTGTTTTTT. This gives the protein CASSQDSWRGLFF.

The chain links TRBV19 to TRBJ1-2, with a weak D call TRBD1 (6 bases). The germline V gene has CDR1 LNHDA and CDR2 SQIVND (reference sequence). There are 12 residues in the CDR3. Trimming shortened V by 7 bases and J by 8 bases, and 14 bases separated the two germline ends. The CDR3 coding sequence is TGTGCCAGTACCCGGACAGATGTAGGCTACACCTTC. Amino acids: CASTRTDVGYTF.

V and J are TRBV29-1 and TRBJ1-4; 8 bases align to TRBD1. The germline CDR1 and CDR2 sequences are SQVTM and ANQGSEA. Unmatched junction bases numbered 8, after V lost 6 bases and J lost 8 bases. CDR3 length: 13 amino acids. The chain's CDR3 is CSVATGVGEKLFF. In DNA form, the CDR3 reads TGCAGCGTAGCGACAGGGGTGGGGGAAAAACTGTTTTTT.

The CDR3 is CASSPRGTGTSSGNTIYF. As DNA, the CDR3 is TGTGCCAGTAGTCCTCGCGGGACAGGGACATCCTCTGGAAACACCATATATTTT. J is TRBJ1-3 and V is TRBV19; 9 nucleotides match TRBD1. Germline V CDR1 and CDR2: LNHDA, SQIVND (reference sequence). J gave up 0 bases and V 5 bases, and 11 bases lay outside the gene matches. CDR3 length equals 18 residues.

The chain uses TRBV14 and TRBJ2-1; 7 nucleotides line up with TRBD1. V shed 3 bases and J 6 bases; nucleotides not matched to a gene: 5. Germline assignment: CDR1 SGHDN and CDR2 FVKESK. The CDR3 covers 14 residues. CDR3: CASSHLGQINEQFF. DNA of the CDR3: TGTGCCAGCAGCCATTTGGGACAGATCAATGAGCAGTTCTTC.

The rearrangement links TRBV27 to TRBJ2-1; 8 bases fit TRBD2. Germline loops: CDR1 MNHEY, CDR2 SMNVEV (reference sequence). This CDR3 comprises 16 residues. The V segment lost 5 bases and the J segment 4 bases; nucleotides outside the gene matches: 10. CDR3 sequence reads: CASSPPGTRVYNEQFF. The CDR3 DNA sequence: TGTGCCAGCAGTCCGCCCGGGACTAGAGTATACAATGAGCAGTTCTTC.

The rearrangement uses TRBV19 and TRBJ1-2, with D possibly TRBD1 on 5 matching bases. CDR1 is LNHDA and CDR2 is SQIVND in the germline V gene (reference sequence). The germline V and J ends were trimmed by 7 bases and 4 bases, with 10 bases remaining between them. CDR3 length: 12 amino acids. CDR3 residues: CASTPGFYGYTF. CDR3 bases: TGTGCCAGTACGCCAGGGTTCTATGGCTACACCTTC.

The rearrangement uses TRBV21-1 and TRBJ1-5; the table assigns TRBD1, which was not confirmed against the DNA. TRBV21-1 is tagged as a pseudogene. The CDR3 extends over 16 amino acids. The CDR3 DNA sequence: TGTGCCAGCATACCCCGGGGACAGGGATGTTCGTGGCCCCAGCATTTT. Its protein is CASIPRGQGCSWPQHF.

The V call is TRBV29-1, the J call TRBJ2-5; no clear D. V lost 6 bases, J lost 5 bases, and 10 bases lay in between. The V gene's germline CDR1 is SQVTM and CDR2 ANQGSEA. The CDR3 sequence is 11 residues long. The CDR3 sequence is CSVPVMETQYF. The CDR3 nucleotides are TGCAGCGTCCCGGTTATGGAGACCCAGTACTTC.

The J gene is TRBJ1-4, the V gene TRBV25-1, with 11 bases fitting TRBD1. Trimming removed 4 bases from V and 8 bases from J; junction bases left unmatched: 9. The CDR3 extends over 16 amino acids. Germline V gene lookup returns CDR1 MGHDK and CDR2 SYGVNS. The CDR3 DNA reads TGTGCCAGCAGTGCCCGGGGGACAGGGGGAGGCGAAAAACTGTTTTTT. Translating gives CASSARGTGGGEKLFF. Full variable domain (outside the CDR3, taken from reference TRBV25-1 and TRBJ1-4): EADIYQTPRYLVIGTGKKITLECSQTMGHDKMYWYQQDPGMELHLIHYSYGVNSTEKGDLSSESTVSRIRTEHFPLTLESARPSHTSQYLCASSARGTGGGEKLFFGSGTQLSVL.

The rearrangement joins TRBV6-6 to TRBJ2-3; D not resolved. The germline gives CDR1 MNHNY, CDR2 SVGAGI (reference sequence). This CDR3 is built from 13 residues. V lost 4 bases, J lost 3 bases, and 8 bases lay in between. The CDR3 protein is CASSFPGTDTQYF. The CDR3 DNA reads TGTGCCAGCAGTTTCCCCGGTACAGATACGCAGTATTTT.

This clone is labeled as medium-sized. This rearrangement joins TRBV25-1 to TRBJ1-1; D uncertain. The germline V gene has CDR1 MGHDK and CDR2 SYGVNS. The V end lost 5 bases, the J end lost 8 bases, and 9 bases lay between the germline ends. This CDR3 has 11 amino acids. In DNA, the CDR3 is TGTGCCAGCAGTTTGGGGAGGGAAGCTTTCTTT. Encoded protein: CASSLGREAFF.

This chain links TRBV5-1 with TRBJ2-7; 9 bases match TRBD1. Germline trimming cut 6 bases from V and 6 bases from J; bases unmatched to any gene: 7. This CDR3 region has 13 residues. Germline V gene sequence: CDR1 SGHRS, CDR2 YFSETQ. The CDR3 loop reads CASKPGQGSEQYF. CDR3 DNA: TGCGCCAGCAAACCGGGACAGGGATCCGAGCAGTACTTC. The full variable domain, completed using reference TRBV5-1 and TRBJ2-7, is KAGVTQTPRYLIKTRGQQVTLSCSPISGHRSVSWYQQTPGQGLQFLFEYFSETQRNKGNFPGRFSGRQFSNSRSEMNVSTLELGDSALYLCASKPGQGSEQYFGPGTRLTVT.

V usage is TRBV5-1 and J usage is TRBJ2-5; TRBD2 matches at 10 bases. This CDR3 contains 16 residues. Germline lookup yields CDR1 SGHRS and CDR2 YFSETQ. J was trimmed by 4 bases and V by 3 bases; bases with no gene match: 9. The DNA of the CDR3 is TGCGCCAGCAGCTCAGCTTATCGACTAGCGGGAGAGACCCAGTACTTC. Amino acids: CASSSAYRLAGETQYF.

This clone was recorded a few times. The V and J genes are TRBV6-5 and TRBJ1-1; D gene ambiguous. The CDR3 runs to 13 residues. The germline V gene has CDR1 MNHEY and CDR2 SVGAGI. Between the trimmed V and J ends, which lost 5 bases and 1 base, there was a span of 8 bases. The CDR3 region is CASSRQANTEAFF. The DNA for the CDR3 is TGTGCCAGCAGTCGACAAGCGAACACTGAAGCTTTCTTT.

The CDR3 sequence is CASSPRGGGNQPQHF. Here the CDR3 DNA reads TGTGCCAGCAGCCCTAGAGGGGGTGGCAATCAGCCCCAGCATTTT. This chain uses TRBV5-6 with TRBJ1-5, with a weak D call TRBD1 (6 bases). CDR1 SGHDT and CDR2 YYEEEE come from the germline V gene. CDR3 size: 15 residues. The ends were cut back, 4 bases at V and 2 bases at J, with 13 bases in the middle.

This chain uses TRBV19 with TRBJ2-1, with 13 bases fitting TRBD2. V shed 6 bases, J shed 5 bases, and the junction held 4 bases outside the gene matches. The CDR3 runs to 15 residues. The V gene's germline CDR1 is LNHDA and CDR2 SQIVND (reference sequence). The CDR3 nucleotides are TGTGCCAGTAGCACCGGGACTAGCGGGAACAATGAGCAGTTCTTC. This codes for CASSTGTSGNNEQFF. The full variable domain, its missing parts supplied by reference TRBV19 and TRBJ2-1, is DGGITQSPKYLFRKEGQNVTLSCEQNLNHDAMYWYRQDPGQGLRLIYYSQIVNDFQKGDIAEGYSVSREKKESFPLTVTSAQKNPTAFYLCASSTGTSGNNEQFFGPGTRLTVL.

The chain is built from TRBV2 and TRBJ1-2; D uncertain. Trimming pared 1 base from V and 4 bases from J, leaving 10 bases between. The CDR3 runs 14 residues. Per germline, CDR1 SNHLY and CDR2 FYNNEI. CDR3 protein: CASSEGENFYGYTF. In DNA, the CDR3 is TGTGCCAGCAGTGAAGGTGAGAACTTCTATGGCTACACCTTC.

The rearrangement links TRBV27 to TRBJ2-1; TRBD2 matches at 13 bases. The CDR3 runs 15 residues. CDR1 and CDR2 (germline): MNHEY, SMNVEV (reference sequence). V gave up 5 bases and J gave up 6 bases; unmatched junction bases: 4. For the CDR3, the DNA is TGTGCCAGCAGTCGGACTAGCGGGGGCTCCAATGAGCAGTTCTTC. Translated: CASSRTSGGSNEQFF.

The table lists this clone with a few counts. The chain's CDR3 is CASSVAGDGYGYTF. The CDR3 nucleotides read TGTGCCAGCAGCGTAGCTGGAGACGGTTATGGCTACACCTTC. The V call is TRBV9, the J call TRBJ1-2; D remains ambiguous. V gave up 0 bases and J gave up 5 bases, with 11 bases separating them. Looked up from germline, CDR1 is SGDLS and CDR2 is YYNGEE. This CDR3 is built from 14 residues.

In nucleotides, the CDR3 is TGTGCCAGCAGTGGACAGTCCCTCTCCTACGAGCAGTACTTC. Encoded protein: CASSGQSLSYEQYF. The chain recombines TRBV2 with TRBJ2-7, with D possibly being TRBD1 (5 bases). The CDR3 is 14 residues long. Germline V CDR1 and CDR2: SNHLY, FYNNEI. Trimming removed 4 bases from V and 0 bases from J, with 10 bases in between.